This paragraph reports one T cell receptor beta chain. Using immunoSEQ multiplex PCR, the repertoire was profiled, and TCRdb retains in-frame clones only, with some absent. Counted here are around 30,000 clones, about 91% occurring once; the ten biggest clones make up more than 9%. The data stem from a study of T cell changes during pregnancy in multiple sclerosis. With 4 bases removed from V and 3 bases from J, the gap between germline ends came to 12 bases. Germline V gene sequence: CDR1 PRHDT, CDR2 FYEKMQ (reference sequence). CDR3 length equals 14 residues. V usage is TRBV13 and J usage is TRBJ1-2; no reliable D call. The TCR comes from a female donor with multiple sclerosis, enrolled in a pregnancy study. The specimen comprised CD8+ T cells from peripheral blood mononuclear cells, sampled in the second trimester of pregnancy. The CDR3 bases are TGTGCCAGCAGCTCTGGGCGTAATTACTATGGCTACACCTTC. Its translation is CASSSGRNYYGYTF.